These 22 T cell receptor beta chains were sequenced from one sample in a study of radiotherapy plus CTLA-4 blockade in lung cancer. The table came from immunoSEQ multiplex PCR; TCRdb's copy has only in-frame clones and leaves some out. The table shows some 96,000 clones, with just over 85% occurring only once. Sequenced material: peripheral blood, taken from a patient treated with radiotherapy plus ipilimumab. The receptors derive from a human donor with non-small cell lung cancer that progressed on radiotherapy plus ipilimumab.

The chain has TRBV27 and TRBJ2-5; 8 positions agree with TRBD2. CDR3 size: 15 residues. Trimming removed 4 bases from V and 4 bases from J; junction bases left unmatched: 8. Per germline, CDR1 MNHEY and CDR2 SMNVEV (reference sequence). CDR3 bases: TGTGCCAGCAGTTCCCGGACGGGAGGGATAGAGACCCAGTACTTC. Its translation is CASSSRTGGIETQYF.

The CDR3 loop is CASSYTDPGSYNEQFF. As DNA, the CDR3 is TGTGCCAGCAGTTACACAGATCCGGGCTCCTACAATGAGCAGTTCTTC. The chain joins TRBV6-6 to TRBJ2-1, with D hard to call. The CDR3 loop spans 16 amino acids. Per the germline V gene, CDR1 is MNHNY and CDR2 is SVGAGI (reference sequence). Trimming left V 2 bases short and J 0 bases short, with 11 bases between.

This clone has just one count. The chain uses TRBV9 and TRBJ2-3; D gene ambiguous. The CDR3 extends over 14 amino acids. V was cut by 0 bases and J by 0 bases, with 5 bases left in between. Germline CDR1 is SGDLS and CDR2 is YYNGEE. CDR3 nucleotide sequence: TGTGCCAGCAGCGTAGGAATAAGCACAGATACGCAGTATTTT. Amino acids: CASSVGISTDTQYF.

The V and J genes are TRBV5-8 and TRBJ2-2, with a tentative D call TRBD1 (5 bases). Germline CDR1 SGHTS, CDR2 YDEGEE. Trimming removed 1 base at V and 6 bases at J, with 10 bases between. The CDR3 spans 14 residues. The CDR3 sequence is CASSLFRASGELFF. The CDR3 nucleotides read TGTGCCAGCAGCTTGTTCAGGGCCTCCGGGGAGCTGTTTTTT.

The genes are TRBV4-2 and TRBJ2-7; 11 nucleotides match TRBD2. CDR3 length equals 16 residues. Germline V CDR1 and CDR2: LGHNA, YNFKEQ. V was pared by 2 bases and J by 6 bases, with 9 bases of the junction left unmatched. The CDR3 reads CASSQKTSGRTGEQYF. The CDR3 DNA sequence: TGTGCCAGCAGCCAAAAAACTAGCGGGAGAACGGGCGAGCAGTACTTC.

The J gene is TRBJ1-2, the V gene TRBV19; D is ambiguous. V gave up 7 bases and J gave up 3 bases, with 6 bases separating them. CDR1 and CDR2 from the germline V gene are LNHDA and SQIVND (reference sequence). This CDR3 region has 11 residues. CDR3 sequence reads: CASMGYYGYTF. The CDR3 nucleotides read TGTGCCAGTATGGGATACTATGGCTACACCTTC.

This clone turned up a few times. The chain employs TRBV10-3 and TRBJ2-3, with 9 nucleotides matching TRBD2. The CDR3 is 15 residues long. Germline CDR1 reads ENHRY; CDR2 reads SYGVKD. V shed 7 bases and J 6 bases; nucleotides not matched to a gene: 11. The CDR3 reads CAINGRREGLDTQYF. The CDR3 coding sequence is TGTGCCATCAACGGCAGGCGGGAGGGCCTCGATACGCAGTATTTT.

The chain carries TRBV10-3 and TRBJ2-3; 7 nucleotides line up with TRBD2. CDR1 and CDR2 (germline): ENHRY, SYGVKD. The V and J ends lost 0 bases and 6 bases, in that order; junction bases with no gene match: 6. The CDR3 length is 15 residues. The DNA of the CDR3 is TGTGCCATCAGTGAGTCGGGAGGGAAGGGGGATACGCAGTATTTT. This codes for CAISESGGKGDTQYF.

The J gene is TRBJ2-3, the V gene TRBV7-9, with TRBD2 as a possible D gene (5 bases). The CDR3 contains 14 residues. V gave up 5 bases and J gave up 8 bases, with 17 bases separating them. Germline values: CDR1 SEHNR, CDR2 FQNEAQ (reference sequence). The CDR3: CASSPGGSKLTQYF. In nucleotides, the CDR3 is TGTGCCAGCAGCCCCGGAGGCTCGAAACTTACGCAGTATTTT.

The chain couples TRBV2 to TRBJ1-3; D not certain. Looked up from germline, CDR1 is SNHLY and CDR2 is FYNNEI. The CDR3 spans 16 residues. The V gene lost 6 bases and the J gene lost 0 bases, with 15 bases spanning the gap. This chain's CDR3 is CASSPIGGTSGNTIYF. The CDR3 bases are TGTGCCAGCAGCCCTATTGGCGGAACCTCTGGAAACACCATATATTTT.

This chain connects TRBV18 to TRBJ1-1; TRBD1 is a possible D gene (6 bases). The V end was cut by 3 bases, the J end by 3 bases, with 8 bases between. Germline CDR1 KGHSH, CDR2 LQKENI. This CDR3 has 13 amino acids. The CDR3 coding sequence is TGTGCCAGCTCACCGTACAGGGACACTGAAGCTTTCTTT. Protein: CASSPYRDTEAFF.

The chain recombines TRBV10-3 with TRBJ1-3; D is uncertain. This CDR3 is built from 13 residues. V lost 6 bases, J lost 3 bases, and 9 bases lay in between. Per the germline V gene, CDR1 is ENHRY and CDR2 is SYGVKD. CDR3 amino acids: CAISLSSGNTIYF. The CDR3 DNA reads TGTGCCATCAGCCTTTCAAGTGGAAACACCATATATTTT.

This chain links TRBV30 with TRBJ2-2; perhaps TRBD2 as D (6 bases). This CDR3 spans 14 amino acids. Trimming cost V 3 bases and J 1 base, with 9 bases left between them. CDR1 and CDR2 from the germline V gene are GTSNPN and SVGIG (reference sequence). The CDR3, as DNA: TGTGCCTGGAGGGGGGGTTTGAACACCGGGGAGCTGTTTTTT. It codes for CAWRGGLNTGELFF.

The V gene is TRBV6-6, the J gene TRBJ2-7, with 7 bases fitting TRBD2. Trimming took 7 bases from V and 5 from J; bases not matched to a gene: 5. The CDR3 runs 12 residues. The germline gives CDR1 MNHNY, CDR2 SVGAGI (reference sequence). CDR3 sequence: CASTSGINEQYF. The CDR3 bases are TGTGCCAGCACCAGCGGGATTAACGAGCAGTACTTC.

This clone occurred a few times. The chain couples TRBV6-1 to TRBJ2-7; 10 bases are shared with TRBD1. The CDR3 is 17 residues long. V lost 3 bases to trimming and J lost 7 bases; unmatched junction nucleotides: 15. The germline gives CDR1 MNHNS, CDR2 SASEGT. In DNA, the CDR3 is TGTGCCAGCAGTGAGTTTTTTTTCGGGACAGGGGTAAGGGAGCAGTACTTC. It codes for CASSEFFFGTGVREQYF.

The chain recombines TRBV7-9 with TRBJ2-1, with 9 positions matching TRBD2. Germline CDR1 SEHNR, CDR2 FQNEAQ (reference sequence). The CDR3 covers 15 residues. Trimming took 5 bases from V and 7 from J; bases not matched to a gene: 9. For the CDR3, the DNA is TGTGCCAGCAGCCCCCCAGCGGGAGGAGTGAATGAGCAGTTCTTC. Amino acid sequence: CASSPPAGGVNEQFF.

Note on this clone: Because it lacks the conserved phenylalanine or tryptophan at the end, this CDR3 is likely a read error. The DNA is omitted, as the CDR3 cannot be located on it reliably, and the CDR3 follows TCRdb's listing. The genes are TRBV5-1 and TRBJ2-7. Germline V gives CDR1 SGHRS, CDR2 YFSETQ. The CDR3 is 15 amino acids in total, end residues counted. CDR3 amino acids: CASSLSGFLRDPVVY.

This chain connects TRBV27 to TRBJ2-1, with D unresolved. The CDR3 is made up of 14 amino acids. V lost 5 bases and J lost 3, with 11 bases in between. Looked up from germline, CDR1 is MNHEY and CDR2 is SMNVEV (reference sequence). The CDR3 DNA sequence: TGTGCCAGCAGTATATACGGTGGCTACAATGAGCAGTTCTTC. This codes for CASSIYGGYNEQFF.

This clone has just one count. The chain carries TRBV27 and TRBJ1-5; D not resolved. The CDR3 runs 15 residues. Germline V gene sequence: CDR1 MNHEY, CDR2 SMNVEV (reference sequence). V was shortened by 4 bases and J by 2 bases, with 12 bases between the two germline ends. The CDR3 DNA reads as TGTGCCAGCAGTTCTAGACGGGGAGGCAATCAGCCCCAGCATTTT. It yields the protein CASSSRRGGNQPQHF.

The CDR3 protein is CASRDRGLDTEAFF. The CDR3 bases are TGTGCCAGCAGAGACAGGGGGCTGGACACTGAAGCTTTCTTT. The chain has TRBV6-6 and TRBJ1-1, with 10 nucleotides matching TRBD1. The CDR3 runs 14 residues. V lost 6 bases, J lost 3 bases, and 4 bases stayed unmatched. The germline V gene has CDR1 MNHNY and CDR2 SVGAGI (reference sequence).

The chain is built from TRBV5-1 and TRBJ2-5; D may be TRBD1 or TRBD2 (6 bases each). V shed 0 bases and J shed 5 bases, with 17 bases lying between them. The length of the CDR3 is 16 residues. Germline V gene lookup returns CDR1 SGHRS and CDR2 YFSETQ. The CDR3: CASSLERATRGETQYF. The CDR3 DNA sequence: TGCGCCAGCAGCTTGGAGCGGGCCACGAGGGGGGAGACCCAGTACTTC.

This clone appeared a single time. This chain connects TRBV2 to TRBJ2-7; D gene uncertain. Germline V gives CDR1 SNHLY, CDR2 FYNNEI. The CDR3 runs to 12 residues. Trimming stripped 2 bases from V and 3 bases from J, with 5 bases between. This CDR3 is CASSETNYEQYF. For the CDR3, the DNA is TGTGCCAGCAGTGAAACCAACTACGAGCAGTACTTC.